This entry is about one T cell receptor beta chain. These data belong to a study of blood T cell repertoires in COVID-19. On the study more broadly: Samples representing acute and convalescent COVID-19 were sourced from the United States, Italy and Spain.

Original processing methods: Amplified reference gene primers provided the basis for estimating nucleated cell counts. The data were produced by immunoSEQ multiplex PCR, yet TCRdb's version contains in-frame clones alone and is incomplete. V, J and clone size derive from that table, while D and trimming were established from the DNA sequence. Seen here are some 260,000 clones, about 91% observed once, and the top ten hold about 5.9%. Enrollment of patients from Seattle took place during active infection, with longitudinal follow-up. This TCR was recovered from a woman aged 25 to 39 with COVID-19, enrolled during active disease. Material for sequencing was peripheral blood.

The CDR3: CASSLGTGGGRNTIYF. As DNA, the CDR3 is TGTGCCAGCAGCTTAGGGACAGGGGGCGGCAGAAACACCATATATTTT. The chain combines TRBV13 with TRBJ1-3, with TRBD1 identical over 10 bases. V trimming: 0 bases; J trimming: 5 bases; junction bases outside the gene matches: 4. The CDR3 consists of 16 residues. The germline V gene has CDR1 PRHDT and CDR2 FYEKMQ (reference sequence).